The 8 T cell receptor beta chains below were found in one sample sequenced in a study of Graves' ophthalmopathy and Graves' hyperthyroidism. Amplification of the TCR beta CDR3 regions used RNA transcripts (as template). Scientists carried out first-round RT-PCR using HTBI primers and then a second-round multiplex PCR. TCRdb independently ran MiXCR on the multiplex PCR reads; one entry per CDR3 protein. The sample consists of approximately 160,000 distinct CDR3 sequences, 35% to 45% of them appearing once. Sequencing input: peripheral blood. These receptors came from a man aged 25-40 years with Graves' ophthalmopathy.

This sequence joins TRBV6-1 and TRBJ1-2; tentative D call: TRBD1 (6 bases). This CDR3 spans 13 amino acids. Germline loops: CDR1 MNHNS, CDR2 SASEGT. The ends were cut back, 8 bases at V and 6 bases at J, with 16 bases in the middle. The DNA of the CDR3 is TGTGCCAGCTCTTGGGGGGGCACGGATGGCTACACCTTC. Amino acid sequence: CASSWGGTDGYTF.

The CDR3 sequence is CATRPGQGALNTEAFF. The CDR3 DNA sequence: TGTGCCACCAGGCCTGGACAGGGGGCCTTGAACACTGAAGCTTTCTTT. The chain recombines TRBV24-1 with TRBJ1-1, with 11 bases that match TRBD1. The CDR3 consists of 16 residues. J gave up 0 bases and V 7 bases, and 6 bases lay outside the gene matches. Germline V gene data show CDR1 as KGHDR and CDR2 as SFDVKD.

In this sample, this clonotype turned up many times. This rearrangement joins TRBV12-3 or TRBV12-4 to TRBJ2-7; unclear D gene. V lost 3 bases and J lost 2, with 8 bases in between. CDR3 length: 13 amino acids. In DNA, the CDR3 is TGTGCCAGCAGTTTGATGGCAGCCTACGAGCAGTACTTC. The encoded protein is CASSLMAAYEQYF.

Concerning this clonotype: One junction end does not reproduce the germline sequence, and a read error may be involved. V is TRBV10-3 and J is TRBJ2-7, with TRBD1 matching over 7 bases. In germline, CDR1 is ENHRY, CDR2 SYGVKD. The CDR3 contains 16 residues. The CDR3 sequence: CASSEWTTGNSYEQYF. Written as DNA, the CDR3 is TGTGCCAGCAGTGAGTGGACGACAGGGAACTCCTACGAGCAGTACTTC.

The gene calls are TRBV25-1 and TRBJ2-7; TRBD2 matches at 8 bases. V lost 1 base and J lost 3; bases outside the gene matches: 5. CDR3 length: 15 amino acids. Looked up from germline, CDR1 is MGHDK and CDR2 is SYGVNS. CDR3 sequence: CASSELGTSIYEQYF. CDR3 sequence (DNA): TGTGCCAGCAGTGAATTGGGGACTAGTATCTACGAGCAGTACTTC.

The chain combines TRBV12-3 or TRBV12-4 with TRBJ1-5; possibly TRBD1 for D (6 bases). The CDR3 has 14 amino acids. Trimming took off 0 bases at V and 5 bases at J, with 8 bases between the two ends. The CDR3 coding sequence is TGTGCCAGCAGTTTAGCGCAGGGGTATCAGCCCCAGCATTTT. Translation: CASSLAQGYQPQHF.

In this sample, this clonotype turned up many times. CDR3: CSARWKANSYEQYF. CDR3 nucleotide sequence: TGCAGTGCTAGATGGAAGGCCAACTCCTACGAGCAGTACTTC. The genes are TRBV20-1 and TRBJ2-7; D not certain. V gave up 2 bases and J gave up 0 bases, with 11 bases separating them. This CDR3 has 14 residues. Germline-derived CDR1 and CDR2 are DFQATT and SNEGSKA (reference sequence).

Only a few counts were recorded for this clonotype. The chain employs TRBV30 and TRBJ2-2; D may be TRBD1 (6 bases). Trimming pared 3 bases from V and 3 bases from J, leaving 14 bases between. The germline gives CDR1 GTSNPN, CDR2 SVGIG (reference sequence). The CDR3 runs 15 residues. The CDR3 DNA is TGTGCCTGGAGAGGCCAGGGGTTGGACACCGGGGAGCTGTTTTTT. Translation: CAWRGQGLDTGELFF.